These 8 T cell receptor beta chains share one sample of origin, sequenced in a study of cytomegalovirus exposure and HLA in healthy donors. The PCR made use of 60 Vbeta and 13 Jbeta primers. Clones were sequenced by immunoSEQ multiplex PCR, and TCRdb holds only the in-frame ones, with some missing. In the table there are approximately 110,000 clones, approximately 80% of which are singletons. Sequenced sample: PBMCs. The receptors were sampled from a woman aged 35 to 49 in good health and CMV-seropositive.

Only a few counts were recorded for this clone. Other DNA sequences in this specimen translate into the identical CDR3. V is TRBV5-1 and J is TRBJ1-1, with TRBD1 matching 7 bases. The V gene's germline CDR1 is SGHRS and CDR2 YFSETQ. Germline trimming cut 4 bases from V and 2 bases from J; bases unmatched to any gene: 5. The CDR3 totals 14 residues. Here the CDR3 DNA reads TGCGCCAGCAGCCTGCAGGGGGGTAACACTGAAGCTTTCTTT. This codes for CASSLQGGNTEAFF.

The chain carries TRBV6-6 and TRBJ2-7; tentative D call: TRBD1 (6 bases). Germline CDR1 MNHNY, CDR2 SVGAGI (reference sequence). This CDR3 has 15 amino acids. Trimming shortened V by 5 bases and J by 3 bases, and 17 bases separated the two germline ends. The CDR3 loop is CASSTLRDTFYEQYF. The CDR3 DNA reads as TGTGCCAGCAGTACCCTCCGGGACACTTTCTACGAGCAGTACTTC.

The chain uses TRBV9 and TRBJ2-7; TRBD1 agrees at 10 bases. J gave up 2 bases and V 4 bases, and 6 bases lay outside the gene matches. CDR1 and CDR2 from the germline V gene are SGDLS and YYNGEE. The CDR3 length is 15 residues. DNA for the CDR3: TGTGCCAGCAGCCCCTTTGGACAGGGGGCCTACGAGCAGTACTTC. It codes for CASSPFGQGAYEQYF.

The CDR3 loop is CASSDRFTEAFF. For the CDR3, the DNA is TGTGCCAGCAGTGACAGATTTACTGAAGCTTTCTTT. The chain couples TRBV6-1 to TRBJ1-1; unclear D gene. Trimming cost V 3 bases and J 5 bases, with 7 bases left between them. Looked up from germline, CDR1 is MNHNS and CDR2 is SASEGT. This CDR3 contains 12 residues.

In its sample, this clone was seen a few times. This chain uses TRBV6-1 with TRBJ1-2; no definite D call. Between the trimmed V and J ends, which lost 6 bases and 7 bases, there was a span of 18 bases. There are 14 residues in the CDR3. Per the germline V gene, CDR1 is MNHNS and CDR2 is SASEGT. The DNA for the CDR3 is TGTGCCAGCAGGTTAAACCGCCTAGGTAGTGGCTACACCTTC. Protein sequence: CASRLNRLGSGYTF.

CDR3 region: CASSSSGAQYF. DNA of the CDR3: TGTGCCAGCAGTTCCTCGGGTGCCCAGTACTTC. This sequence joins TRBV11-2 and TRBJ2-5; D ambiguous. Per the germline V gene, CDR1 is SGHAT and CDR2 is FQNNGV. Trimming stripped 6 bases from V and 9 bases from J, with 11 bases between. The CDR3 has 11 residues.

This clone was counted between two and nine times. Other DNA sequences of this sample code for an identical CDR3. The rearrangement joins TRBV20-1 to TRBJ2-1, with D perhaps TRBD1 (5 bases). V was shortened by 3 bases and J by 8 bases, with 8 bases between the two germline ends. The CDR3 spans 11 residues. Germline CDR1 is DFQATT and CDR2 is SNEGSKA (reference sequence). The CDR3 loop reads CSASPRDEQFF. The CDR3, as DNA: TGCAGTGCTAGCCCCAGGGATGAGCAGTTCTTC.

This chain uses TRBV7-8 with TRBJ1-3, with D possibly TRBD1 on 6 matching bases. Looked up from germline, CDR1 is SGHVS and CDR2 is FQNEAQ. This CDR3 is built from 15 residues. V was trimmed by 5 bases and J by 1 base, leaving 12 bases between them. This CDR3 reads CASSIWTDSGNTIYF. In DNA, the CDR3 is TGTGCCAGCAGCATATGGACAGATTCTGGAAACACCATATATTTT.